The present entry profiles one T cell receptor beta chain with its context. These data are taken from a study of blood T cell repertoires in COVID-19. Trimming at V came to 6 bases and at J to 0 bases, leaving 9 bases not matched to a gene. Germline V gives CDR1 MNHEY, CDR2 SMNVEV (reference sequence). This CDR3 is built from 18 residues. TCRdb's table, derived via immunoSEQ multiplex PCR, lists solely in-frame clones and lacks some. The sample lists about 190,000 clones, 84% occurring once. V is TRBV27 and J is TRBJ2-6, with TRBD1 matching over 9 bases. Sequenced: peripheral blood. The sequence was obtained from a woman between 70 and 85 years old with active or convalescent COVID-19. CDR3 sequence (DNA): TGTGCCAGCAGATCACAGGGGGCCGGAGGCTCTGGGGCCAACGTCCTGACTTTC. This gives the protein CASRSQGAGGSGANVLTF.